This TCR beta chain was observed in a study of monozygotic twins with inflammatory bowel disease. General study findings and limits: Patients with IBD had less TCRbeta diversity (inverse Simpson) than their healthy co-twins.

As concerns this clonotype: Its cognate antigen is unknown.

Samples each yielded cDNA through eight separate reactions. TCRdb reprocessed the 5' RACE reads, keeping one entry per CDR3 protein, no DNA. This repertoire comprises about 380,000 distinct CDR3 sequences; its ten largest clones make up 2.6%. Germline V lookup: CDR1 SGHRS, CDR2 YFSETQ. The CDR3 runs to 14 residues. Blood samples measuring more than 2 ml were taken per donor. The clonotype originates from a human donor with ulcerative colitis or Crohn's disease, or a healthy co-twin of an affected twin (not recorded which). This chain links TRBV5-1 with TRBJ2-5; lacking DNA, the TRBD2 call made by TCRdb goes unchecked. The sequencing input was blood. This CDR3 is CASSLEDPVETQYF.